This T cell receptor (beta chain) originates from a study of T cells in localized non-small cell lung cancer. The CDR3 runs 17 residues. J was trimmed by 1 base and V by 8 bases; bases with no gene match: 11. Germline V gene data show CDR1 as SGHNT and CDR2 as YENEEA. Lung tissue at least 2 cm from the tumor margin was confirmed free of atypia. Study conclusions and caveats: For the top 100 tumor clones, a median around 61 also appeared in adjacent lung. Uninvolved adjacent lung had higher T cell clonality than tumor and all other tissues.

This clone is classed as medium-sized. The antigen is unknown. Assay: immunoSEQ multiplex PCR; the TCRdb copy retains only in-frame clones and omits some. The table shows 950 to 1,500 clones, with roughly 25% occurring only once. The TCR comes from a man aged 40 to 70 with stage II lung adenocarcinoma. The sample in question was normal lung tissue next to the tumor, obtained before any cancer treatment. The chain couples TRBV11-3 to TRBJ2-3, with 11 bases lining up with TRBD1. CDR3 DNA sequence: TGTGCCAGCGGACGCGACGGGACAGGGGGAGGCACAGATACGCAGTATTTT. It encodes CASGRDGTGGGTDTQYF.